The entry that follows covers one T cell receptor beta chain sequence. This specimen belongs to a study of blood T cell repertoires in COVID-19. Study at large: PBMCs, B-cell-depleted T cells, or T cells provided the cDNA or gDNA that made up the material.

Repertoires were generated with immunoSEQ multiplex PCR, while TCRdb's copy carries only in-frame clones and drops some. There are about 220,000 clones in the sample; approximately 82% occur only once, and roughly a tenth lies in the top ten. The source of this sequence is a man between 50 and 59 years old with active or convalescent COVID-19. Sequenced input: peripheral blood.

Here the CDR3 reads CASSLHPQGYYGYTF. CDR3 bases: TGTGCCAGCAGCCTACACCCACAGGGATACTATGGCTACACCTTC. The chain is built from TRBV5-4 and TRBJ1-2, with D tentatively TRBD1 (6 bases). Germline lookup yields CDR1 SGHNT and CDR2 YYREEE (reference sequence). V was trimmed by 4 bases and J by 3 bases, leaving 16 bases between them. The CDR3 has 15 amino acids.